This entry lists 3 T cell receptor beta chains sequenced from one sample in a study of blood T cell repertoires in COVID-19. TCRdb's table, derived via immunoSEQ multiplex PCR, lists solely in-frame clones and lacks some. The sample carries 150,000 to 200,000 clones, 80% to 90% recorded once. The specimen sequenced was peripheral blood. These receptors came from a human donor with active or convalescent COVID-19. The donor label of this sample is uncertain.

This clone has more than one count but fewer than ten. V usage is TRBV27 and J usage is TRBJ2-5; D possibly corresponds to TRBD2 (5 bases). Trimming left V 2 bases short and J 1 base short, with 11 bases between. The CDR3 sequence is 15 residues long. The germline V gene has CDR1 MNHEY and CDR2 SMNVEV (reference sequence). The DNA of the CDR3 is TGTGCCAGCAGTTTAAGGGCTAGCAGCCAAGAGACCCAGTACTTC. Protein sequence: CASSLRASSQETQYF.

The chain links TRBV9 to TRBJ2-5, with a weak D call TRBD1 (6 bases). Germline V gene lookup returns CDR1 SGDLS and CDR2 YYNGEE. V was shortened by 4 bases and J by 3 bases, with 10 bases between the two germline ends. The CDR3 has 13 amino acids. This chain's CDR3 is CASSPRTEETQYF. CDR3 coding DNA: TGTGCCAGCAGCCCGAGGACAGAAGAGACCCAGTACTTC. Full variable domain (rest looked up from reference TRBV9 and TRBJ2-5): DSGVTQTPKHLITATGQRVTLRCSPRSGDLSVYWYQQSLDQGLQFLIQYYNGEERAKGNILERFSAQQFPDLHSELNLSSLELGDSALYFCASSPRTEETQYFGPGTRLLVL.

V usage is TRBV30 and J usage is TRBJ1-1, with 7 nucleotides matching TRBD1. The CDR3 has 11 amino acids. V lost 3 bases, J lost 8 bases, and 3 bases stayed unmatched. Germline CDR1 GTSNPN, CDR2 SVGIG (reference sequence). The CDR3: CAWRTGSEAFF. The CDR3 DNA sequence: TGTGCCTGGAGGACAGGGTCCGAAGCTTTCTTT. Full variable domain (missing parts from reference TRBV30 and TRBJ1-1): SQTIHQWPATLVQPVGSPLSLECTVEGTSNPNLYWYRQAAGRGLQLLFYSVGIGQISSEVPQNLSASRPQDRQFILSSKKLLLSDSGFYLCAWRTGSEAFFGQGTRLTVV.